This TCR beta chain was captured in a study of T cell responses to AZD1222 COVID-19 vaccine. Study results and caveats: Of spike-specific TCRs, nearly half reportedly target regions left unmutated in variants. Dominant at 160-218 and 743-854, vaccine-associated CD4 TCRs also spanned spike.

As regards this clone: As yet, its antigen is unknown.

Only in-frame clones appear in the TCRdb table, and some are missing; sequencing was by immunoSEQ multiplex PCR. The sample gives 140,000 to 150,000 clones, more than 75% of which show up once; about 4% is in the top ten. The germline gives CDR1 MGHRA, CDR2 YSYEKL. Trimming took 0 bases from V and 6 from J, leaving 12 bases between them. The CDR3 spans 15 residues. The clonotype was recovered from an adult in good health. The sequenced sample was peripheral blood, obtained on day 0 of MenACWY control vaccination. The chain employs TRBV4-1 and TRBJ1-3; the D gene is possibly TRBD1 (5 bases). The CDR3 DNA reads TGCGCCAGCAGCCAAGAGGGTCAGGGCGCAAACACCATATATTTT. Translation gives CASSQEGQGANTIYF.